Included here is one T cell receptor beta chain sequence, with context. Antigen specificity is unknown. Germline V gene lookup returns CDR1 SGHDT and CDR2 YYEEEE. The CDR3 covers 15 residues. V was trimmed by 3 bases and J by 2 bases, leaving 14 bases between them. This record belongs to a study of Tregs in tolerant kidney transplant recipients. The table came from immunoSEQ multiplex PCR; TCRdb's copy has only in-frame clones and leaves some out. The data show just under 45,000 clones, nearly 97% seen once. This receptor was taken from a human donor in good health. The chain joins TRBV5-6 to TRBJ1-2; perhaps TRBD1 as D (6 bases). Sequenced: Tregs from blood cultured with allogeneic cells. The CDR3 bases are TGTGCCAGCAGCTCGTCCGGGACACCAAACTATGGCTACACCTTC. It is translated as CASSSSGTPNYGYTF.